The rows below give T cell receptor beta chains drawn from one sample of a study of blood T cell repertoires in COVID-19. TCRdb's table, derived via immunoSEQ multiplex PCR, lists solely in-frame clones and lacks some. The profile shows almost 200,000 clones, about 89% of them singletons. The sample comprised PBMCs or T cells enriched from blood (not recorded which). The receptor source for this set is a woman under 30 who had recovered from COVID-19. The CDR3 runs from the conserved cysteine through the conserved F or W. D genes are given only for firm matches. Part of the rows lack a size; the others show once, few, many or a class for expanded clones.

d_gene: -; j_gene: TRBJ1-1; abundance: -; v_gene: TRBV10-3; CDR3nt: TGTGCCATCAGTGAGTCAGAGCGGCCGAATCACGAAGCTTTCTTT; CDR3aa: CAISESERPNHEAFF
d_gene: TRBD1; j_gene: TRBJ1-1; abundance: -; v_gene: TRBV5-1; CDR3nt: TGCGCCAGCAGCACGGGACAGCCTAACACTGAAGCTTTCTTT; CDR3aa: CASSTGQPNTEAFF
d_gene: TRBD1; j_gene: TRBJ1-5; abundance: -; v_gene: TRBV2; CDR3nt: TGTGCCAGCAGTGGACAGGGATTGTCGGGCAATCAGCCCCAGCATTTT; CDR3aa: CASSGQGLSGNQPQHF
d_gene: TRBD1; j_gene: TRBJ1-2; abundance: -; v_gene: TRBV6-5; CDR3nt: TGTGCCAGCACCAGGACAGGTCCTAACTATGGCTACACCTTC; CDR3aa: CASTRTGPNYGYTF
d_gene: -; j_gene: TRBJ2-2; abundance: -; v_gene: TRBV5-1; CDR3nt: TGCGCCAGCAGCTTGGTACAGGCCACCGGGGAGCTGTTTTTT; CDR3aa: CASSLVQATGELFF
d_gene: -; j_gene: TRBJ1-5; abundance: -; v_gene: TRBV6-1; CDR3nt: TGTGCCAGCAGTGACGTGGGGGGTTTCAATCAGCCCCAGCATTTT; CDR3aa: CASSDVGGFNQPQHF
d_gene: TRBD1; j_gene: TRBJ1-2; abundance: -; v_gene: TRBV3-1/TRBV3-2; CDR3nt: TGTGCCAGCAGCTTACCCGGGACAGGGGGCCGCTACACCTTC; CDR3aa: CASSLPGTGGRYTF
d_gene: TRBD2; j_gene: TRBJ2-1; abundance: -; v_gene: TRBV7-9; CDR3nt: TGTGCCAGCAGATTGACTAGCGGGGCCTACAATGAGCAGTTCTTC; CDR3aa: CASRLTSGAYNEQFF
d_gene: TRBD2; j_gene: TRBJ2-7; abundance: -; v_gene: TRBV9; CDR3nt: TGTGCCAGCAGCGTAGGTGGGACTAGCGGCACCTACGAGCAGTACTTC; CDR3aa: CASSVGGTSGTYEQYF
d_gene: -; j_gene: TRBJ1-2; abundance: few; v_gene: TRBV27; CDR3nt: TGTGCCAGCAGGTTTACCAGGGGAACTTCCTATGGCTACACCTTC; CDR3aa: CASRFTRGTSYGYTF
d_gene: TRBD2; j_gene: TRBJ2-7; abundance: -; v_gene: TRBV20-1; CDR3nt: TGCAGTGCTAGTACTCCTCCGGGACTAGCGGACGAGCAGTACTTC; CDR3aa: CSASTPPGLADEQYF
d_gene: TRBD1; j_gene: TRBJ1-4; abundance: -; v_gene: TRBV15; CDR3nt: TGTGCCACCAGCAGTGGGGACAGGGGATCGGACGGGAAACTGTTTTTT; CDR3aa: CATSSGDRGSDGKLFF
d_gene: TRBD2; j_gene: TRBJ2-7; abundance: -; v_gene: TRBV30; CDR3nt: TGTGCCTGGAGCGCGGACAAGAACTCAGGGAGGGCCTACGAGCAGTACTTC; CDR3aa: CAWSADKNSGRAYEQYF
d_gene: TRBD1; j_gene: TRBJ2-1; abundance: -; v_gene: TRBV27; CDR3nt: TGTGCCAGCAGTCCGACCAGGGACAGTAGGAGTGAGCAGTTCTTC; CDR3aa: CASSPTRDSRSEQFF